This T cell receptor beta chain derives from a study of blood T cells in healthy people across ages. Through a sample-barcoded 5' primer and a J-beta primer mix, a second PCR was run for about 6 to 12 cycles. Using its own MiXCR run on the 5' RACE reads, TCRdb lists one record per CDR3 protein. This sample carries some 1.1 million distinct CDR3 sequences, approximately 38% of them seen once, and the ten largest clones take around 13%. The table lists this clonotype with a few counts. The sample comprised blood. The sequence was collected from a man aged 18 to 30 in good health.

CDR3 bases: TGTGCCAGCAGCTATCGCCTAACAGCGGGGGCTCGCACAGATACGCAGTATTTT. Translation gives CASSYRLTAGARTDTQYF. This rearrangement joins TRBV7-2 to TRBJ2-3; 8 nucleotides agree with TRBD2. Germline V lookup: CDR1 SGHTA, CDR2 FQGNSA. This CDR3 spans 18 amino acids. V lost 4 bases, J lost 1 base, and 13 bases stayed unmatched.